The source of this T cell receptor beta chain is a study of blood T cell repertoires in COVID-19. The CDR3 is made up of 14 amino acids. Germline V gene data show CDR1 as LNHDA and CDR2 as SQIVND (reference sequence). The V end lost 7 bases, the J end lost 9 bases, and 19 bases lay between the germline ends. Clones were sequenced by immunoSEQ multiplex PCR, and TCRdb holds only the in-frame ones, with some missing. The repertoire holds some 200,000 clones, 85% to 90% seen once, with 0.65% to 0.95% in the top ten. The sample consisted of peripheral blood. The clonotype comes from a woman in her 70s with acute or convalescent COVID-19. The chain recombines TRBV19 with TRBJ1-5; D may be TRBD1 (5 bases). The CDR3 is CASNGRGQRGPQHF. CDR3 nucleotide sequence: TGTGCCAGTAATGGGAGGGGTCAGCGGGGGCCCCAGCATTTT.